Presented here are 14 T cell receptor beta chains from one specimen sequenced in a study of read filtering for tumor transcriptome and immune sequencing. The library was built from 400 to 500 ng RNA with molecular barcoded adaptors for alpha/delta and beta/gamma chains. TCRdb ran MiXCR on the reads and lists one entry per CDR3 protein. The table lists about 24,000 distinct CDR3 sequences, about 20% of them singletons. Material for sequencing was a population of CD138-negative cells sorted from bone marrow. The receptors were sampled from a donor aged 40 or over with multiple myeloma.

As regards this clonotype: A clone one base away is much larger, so this may be a read error. This chain joins TRBV7-8 and TRBJ1-4; D may be TRBD1 (6 bases). V was trimmed by 5 bases and J by 10 bases, leaving 17 bases between them. Looked up from germline, CDR1 is SGHVS and CDR2 is FQNEAQ. The CDR3 loop spans 14 amino acids. DNA of the CDR3: TGTGCCAGCAGCGAGGCGACAGGAAGAGGAAAACTGTTTTTT. It translates to CASSEATGRGKLFF.

This clonotype was seen more than once but under ten times. The genes are TRBV20-1 and TRBJ2-3; TRBD2 aligns across 14 bases. V was pared by 6 bases and J by 6 bases, with 8 bases of the junction left unmatched. The germline CDR1 and CDR2 sequences are DFQATT and SNEGSKA (reference sequence). CDR3 length: 15 residues. As DNA, the CDR3 is TGCAGTGCCCCGGGACTAGCGGGGGCCGGGGATACGCAGTATTTT. Translation gives CSAPGLAGAGDTQYF.

In its sample, this clonotype was seen many times. The rearrangement links TRBV6-2 or TRBV6-3 to TRBJ1-1; D is unresolved. The CDR3 runs to 14 residues. Trimming took 0 bases from V and 4 from J, leaving 9 bases between them. Germline V CDR1 and CDR2: MNHEY, SVGEGT. CDR3 loop: CASSYSARLTEAFF. The CDR3 DNA follows: TGTGCCAGCAGTTACTCGGCTAGGCTCACTGAAGCTTTCTTT.

There are many counts of this clonotype. The CDR3 nucleotides read TGCGCCAGCAGTGAGTCGGGTAGTTATACGCAGTATTTT. Protein product: CASSESGSYTQYF. The genes are TRBV10-2 and TRBJ2-3; D is ambiguous. Germline values: CDR1 WSHSY, CDR2 SAAADI. This CDR3 comprises 13 residues. V was cut by 0 bases and J by 7 bases, with 8 bases left in between.

The genes are TRBV4-2 and TRBJ2-1; 9 nucleotides agree with TRBD2. CDR3 size: 16 residues. Germline V lookup: CDR1 LGHNA, CDR2 YNFKEQ. Trimming took 0 bases from V and 7 from J; bases not matched to a gene: 7. CDR3 protein: CASSQDWRGGRNEQFF. Written as DNA, the CDR3 is TGTGCCAGCAGCCAAGATTGGCGGGGGGGCCGTAATGAGCAGTTCTTC.

This clonotype was recorded many times. V usage is TRBV6-1 and J usage is TRBJ2-6; TRBD1 agrees at 7 bases. Unmatched junction bases numbered 2, after V lost 6 bases and J lost 0 bases. Germline V CDR1 and CDR2: MNHNS, SASEGT. There are 15 residues in the CDR3. CDR3 sequence (DNA): TGTGCCAGCAGAGGGGGCAGCTCTGGGGCCAACGTCCTGACTTTC. Translation gives CASRGGSSGANVLTF.

The V and J genes are TRBV12-3 or TRBV12-4 and TRBJ2-1, with TRBD2 matching over 8 bases. The CDR3 covers 16 residues. V dropped 5 bases and J dropped 14; count of bases not matched to a gene: 20. CDR3 protein: CASSLLLPGGLRVKFF. CDR3 nucleotides: TGTGCCAGCAGTCTCCTACTACCGGGGGGGCTTAGAGTAAAGTTCTTC.

The count of this clonotype is one. At one end, the junction sequence differs from germline, possibly due to a read error. This chain uses TRBV4-1 with TRBJ2-2; perhaps TRBD2 as D (5 bases). Germline CDR1 is MGHRA and CDR2 is YSYEKL. The CDR3 is made up of 14 amino acids. The CDR3 here is CASSQGELTGELSF. The DNA for the CDR3 is TGCGCCAGCAGCCAAGGGGAACTTACCGGGGAGCTGTCTTTT.

This clonotype was counted many times. The CDR3 loop reads CASSERGVWTGELFF. DNA for the CDR3: TGTGCCAGCAGCGAACGGGGGGTATGGACCGGGGAGCTGTTTTTT. This chain uses TRBV4-2 with TRBJ2-2; 7 bases map to TRBD2. The CDR3 consists of 15 residues. After removal of 5 bases from V and 5 bases from J, the junction contained 8 bases not matched to a gene. CDR1 is LGHNA and CDR2 is YNFKEQ in the germline V gene.

V usage is TRBV20-1 and J usage is TRBJ1-3; perhaps TRBD1 as D (5 bases). Per the germline V gene, CDR1 is DFQATT and CDR2 is SNEGSKA (reference sequence). The CDR3 totals 13 residues. V was cut by 1 base and J by 2 bases, with 6 bases left in between. The CDR3 DNA reads as TGCAGTGCTAGAGTGGGACCTGGAAACACCATATATTTT. Its protein product is CSARVGPGNTIYF.

This clonotype was recorded at least ten times. This sequence joins TRBV2 and TRBJ2-5; D is ambiguous. The ends were cut back, 3 bases at V and 4 bases at J, with 9 bases in the middle. Germline values: CDR1 SNHLY, CDR2 FYNNEI. The CDR3 extends over 13 amino acids. CDR3 sequence: CASSDWLGETQYF. The CDR3 bases are TGTGCCAGCAGTGACTGGCTAGGAGAGACCCAGTACTTC.

The genes are TRBV28 and TRBJ2-5, with D unclear. The V end lost 8 bases, the J end lost 5 bases, and 12 bases lay between the germline ends. Germline V gene sequence: CDR1 MDHEN, CDR2 SYDVKM. The CDR3 is 12 amino acids. Here the CDR3 DNA reads TGTGCCAGCTCCCTCCCGGTTGAGACCCAGTACTTC. Its protein product is CASSLPVETQYF.

V and J are TRBV20-1 and TRBJ2-3, with D perhaps TRBD1 or TRBD2 (5 bases each). CDR1 and CDR2 (germline): DFQATT, SNEGSKA (reference sequence). The CDR3 is 15 amino acids. With 5 bases removed from V and 4 bases from J, the gap between germline ends came to 19 bases. This CDR3 reads CSAARVERGADTQYF. DNA of the CDR3: TGCAGTGCTGCGAGGGTAGAAAGGGGAGCAGATACGCAGTATTTT.

Turning to this clonotype: One end of the junction fails to match germline, which may point to a read error. The V and J genes are TRBV6-6 and TRBJ2-3, with TRBD1 identical over 7 bases. This CDR3 is 17 amino acids long. Germline-derived CDR1 and CDR2 are MNHNY and SVGAGI (reference sequence). The CDR3 loop is CASSYPEGGRSTATQYF. The CDR3 DNA follows: TGTGCCAGCAGTTACCCCGAAGGGGGCCGTAGCACAGCTACGCAGTATTTT.